This TCR beta chain was documented in a study of OX40 agonist ivuxolimab in advanced cancers. Describing the broader study: Ivuxolimab was an agonistic, fully human IgG2 monoclonal antibody directed against OX40 (CD134), a costimulatory receptor. Patients were allowed to have had prior anti-PD-1, anti-PD-L1 or anti-CTLA-4 therapy, and approximately 40% of the dose-escalation patients had been treated with checkpoint inhibitors. Of the approximately 50 dose-escalation patients, hepatocellular carcinoma was present in some 19, melanoma in about 15, renal cell carcinoma in 9 and head and neck cancer in 9. Peripheral TCRbeta sequencing was intended to test whether TCR sequence diversity was altered and clonal T-cell expansion was caused by ivuxolimab. The paper describes the monotherapy dose-escalation part (N ≈ 49 patients) of the phase I trial of ivuxolimab. Partial responses were achieved by three dose-escalation patients, of whom one had hepatocellular carcinoma and two had cutaneous melanoma. Intravenous ivuxolimab was administered to patients every 2 weeks at six dose levels: 0.01, 0.1, 0.3, 1.5, 3 and 10 mg/kg. In the dose-escalation cohort, 82.7% of patients were male, and the mean age was approximately 60 years, with a range of roughly 20 to 85. What the work shows at the level of the full study, not this receptor alone: Low levels of normalized T-cell clonal expansion were also shown by some nonresponding patients. Clonal expansion of both CD4+ and CD8+ blood T cells was observed from baseline to week 6 at doses 0.1 to 3.0 mg/kg. In the 0.1-3.0 mg/kg groups, partial responders had among the lowest normalized peripheral clonal expansion, particularly in CD8+ T cells. After ivuxolimab, expanded clones were on average more numerous among CD8+ T cells than among CD4+ T cells. The antigen specificity of the clonally expanded peripheral T cells was not determined.

Genomic DNA was extracted from sorted cells for sequencing of the TCRbeta CDR3 region. The immunoSEQ Assay was used for sequencing of TCRbeta CDR3 regions. TCRdb carries this immuneACCESS record with in-frame sequences only. Its versions omit some clonotypes, under half of them owing to an unresolved V gene in the studies checked, with the rest unexplained. This sample lists tens of thousands of clones; about 81% were detected once. 5% of the sample is held by the ten biggest clonotypes. This clone was picked up a small number of times. It lacks a known antigen. No much larger clone is present one base from it, and per-base qualities are unavailable. Patients with autoimmune disease history or receiving systemic immunosuppression were excluded from the trial. Peripheral blood for TCR sequencing was collected from all dose cohorts at baseline, on cycle 4 day 1, and on cycle 7 day 1. Samples came from an open-label, multicenter, first-in-human phase I dose-escalation trial of ivuxolimab. Adults with locally advanced or metastatic head and neck squamous cell, hepatocellular, melanoma or renal cell carcinoma were enrolled in the trial. Before TCR sequencing, CD4+ T cells and CD8+ T cells were sorted from peripheral blood as separate populations.

This specimen was CD4+ or CD8+ T cells sorted from blood, taken in a trial of the OX40 agonist ivuxolimab. The receptor was derived from an adult with an advanced solid tumor such as melanoma, head and neck, liver or kidney cancer.

Here the CDR3 is given as CASSLVPEQDEQYF. The nucleotides are TGTGCCAGCAGCTTAGTCCCCGAGCAGGACGAGCAGTACTTC. The sequence is built from TRBV7-8 and TRBJ2-7, with the D gene not clear enough to name. Reading the germline V gene gives CDR1 SGHVS and CDR2 FQNEAQ. The germline ends are 12 bases apart after V is trimmed by 1 base and J by 5 bases. Measured from the cysteine to the phenylalanine, the CDR3 is 14 residues long. CDR3 DNA only is kept here, 42 bases in frame from base 1.